The rows below give T cell receptor delta chains drawn from one sample of a study of gamma-delta T cells after stem cell transplantation. TCRdb called clones from the RT-PCR reads again using CATT. The sample lists 13,000 to 15,000 delta-chain clones; around 30% were seen once. Sequenced material: gamma-delta T cells. Receptors were obtained from a human donor. It is not recorded whose cells these are; they may come from a transplant donor. CDR3s include the opening cysteine and the closing phenylalanine or tryptophan. A D gene is named only where the DNA matches it firmly. Only some rows state a clone size, as once, few, many or a class for expanded clones.

NA	23	TRDD3	TRDV1	TRDJ1	TGTGCTCTTGGGGAACTCCCTCGCCTTCCCGGGGGATACAAGCCAGGGTACACCGATAAACTCATCTTT	CALGELPRLPGGYKPGYTDKLIF
few	18	TRDD3	TRDV2	TRDJ3	TGTGCCTGTGACATACTGGGGGCTTGCTCCTGGGACACCCGACAGATGTTTTTC	CACDILGACSWDTRQMFF
NA	18	NA	TRDV1	TRDJ2	TGTGCTCTTGACCCTTTCCCGCGTACTGGGACAGGGCCAGCACAACTCTTCTTT	CALDPFPRTGTGPAQLFF
NA	20	TRDD3	TRDV2	TRDJ3	TGTGCCTGTGACACCGTGTTTCGAGGGGGATACGGTTGGGACACCCGACAGATGTTTTTC	CACDTVFRGGYGWDTRQMFF
NA	18	NA	TRDV2	TRDJ3	TGTGCCTGTGACACCTGGGATCTTCGCTCCTGGTACACCCTACAGATGTTTTTC	CACDTWDLRSWYTLQMFF
NA	13	NA	TRDV2	TRDJ2	TGTGCCTGTGACACGGGTTTGACAGCACAACTCTTCTTT	CACDTGLTAQLFF
medium-sized	19	NA	TRAV29/DV5	TRDJ1	TGTGCAGCATCCCTATCTCCAATGCGGGGCCCTCCGTACACCGATAAACTCATCTTT	CAASLSPMRGPPYTDKLIF
NA	15	TRDD3	TRDV2	TRDJ2	TGTGCCTGTGACACACTGGGGGCTTTGACAGCACAACTCTTCTTT	CACDTLGALTAQLFF
NA	12	TRDD3	TRDV3	TRDJ2	TGTGCCTTACTGGGGGATACAGCACAACTCTTCTTT	CALLGDTAQLFF
NA	21	TRDD3	TRDV1	TRDJ2	TGTGCTCTTGGGGAACTACCCTGTTACTGGGGATCCCCGACGGTGACAGCACAACTCTTCTTT	CALGELPCYWGSPTVTAQLFF
NA	19	NA	TRDV1	TRDJ1	TGTGCTCTTGGGGGTCTACGTTTGAGTGGTGACCCGTACACCGATAAACTCATCTTT	CALGGLRLSGDPYTDKLIF
NA	20	TRDD3	TRDV2	TRDJ3	TGTGCCTGTGACACCGTTTATACTGGGGGATACTCCTGGGACACCCGACAGATGTTTTTC	CACDTVYTGGYSWDTRQMFF
NA	13	TRDD3	TRDV2	TRDJ1	TGTGCCTGTGACACCGGGGGATCCGATAAACTCATCTTT	CACDTGGSDKLIF
NA	19	NA	TRDV1	TRDJ1	TGTGCTATTGGGGAACCTTCCTCAAGTGGGGATAGGGGTACCGATAAACTCATCTTT	CAIGEPSSSGDRGTDKLIF
NA	18	TRDD3	TRDV2	TRDJ3	TGTGCCTGTGACAGTCCGCCTGGGGGATACTGGGACACCCGACAGATGTTTTTC	CACDSPPGGYWDTRQMFF
NA	15	NA	TRDV1	TRDJ1	TGTGCTCTTGGGGAACCTACTGGGAGAGTCGATAAACTCATCTTT	CALGEPTGRVDKLIF
NA	14	TRDD3	TRDV3	TRDJ1	TGTGCCTCCACCCCCCCACGCTGGGGGATAAAACTCATCTTT	CASTPPRWGIKLIF
few	15	NA	TRDV1	TRDJ1	TGTGCTCTTGGGGGCCCCAACGCGAGGACCGATAAACTCATCTTT	CALGGPNARTDKLIF
few	19	TRDD3	TRDV2	TRDJ3	TGTGCCTGTGACGTACTGGGGGTCGCGAGCTCCTGGGACACCCGACAGATGTTTTTC	CACDVLGVASSWDTRQMFF
NA	25	TRDD2	TRDV1	TRDJ1	TGTGCTCTTGGGGAAACGGCCTTCCTACCATCCTTTGTTACCTGGGGGTCTTTGTACACCGATAAACTCATCTTT	CALGETAFLPSFVTWGSLYTDKLIF
few	18	TRDD3	TRDV2	TRDJ3	TGTGCCTGTGACAGTGTTGGGGGATACTCCTGGGACACCCGACAGATGTTTTTC	CACDSVGGYSWDTRQMFF
NA	17	TRDD3	TRDV1	TRDJ1	TGTGCTCTTGGGGAACGCTCGTTTGGGGATATAACCGATAAACTCATCTTT	CALGERSFGDITDKLIF
few	24	NA	TRDV1	TRDJ2	TGTGCTCTTGGGGAGCCGCCCCTTCCTACGCCGTACTGGGGGACCAACGCTTTGACAGCACAACTCTTCTTT	CALGEPPLPTPYWGTNALTAQLFF
few	13	NA	TRDV3	TRDJ1	TGTGCCTTCGGTAGCCGGTTCACCGATAAACTCATCTTT	CAFGSRFTDKLIF
NA	20	NA	TRDV2	TRDJ3	TGTGCCTGTGACATGATGTCTAGGGGCCCAAGCTCCTGGGACACCCGACAGATGTTTTTC	CACDMMSRGPSSWDTRQMFF
NA	10	TRDD2	TRDV1	TRDJ1	TGTGCTCTTGGGTACTCCTTCCTACACTTT	CALGYSFLHF
NA	21	TRDD3	TRDV2	TRDJ3	TGTGCCTGTGACTCCCTTACTGGGGGATACCCGCGCCCCTGGGACACCCGACAGATGTTTTTC	CACDSLTGGYPRPWDTRQMFF